The clone carrying this T cell receptor beta chain has just one count. Its cognate antigen is unknown. Germline CDR1 and CDR2: LGHNT and FRNRAP. The CDR3 loop spans 15 amino acids. V lost 1 base and J lost 2; bases outside the gene matches: 0. The data derive from a study of cytomegalovirus exposure and HLA in healthy donors. PCR amplification relied on 60 Vbeta primers (plus 13 Jbeta primers). Repertoires were generated with immunoSEQ multiplex PCR, while TCRdb's copy carries only in-frame clones and drops some. The profile covers 190,000 or so clones, with 83% appearing a single time and around 1.6% taken by the ten largest. General observations from the study: A later analysis reportedly found that, within productive TCRs, an Asian-associated ancestry cluster had fewer N-insertions than the mean observed across the approximately 670 donors. Later on, an analysis showed TCR association rates differing by HLA locus, with DRB1 the most and HLA-C the fewest. Analysis was carried out at a later point, and it linked a missense DCLRE1C variant to TCR beta V- and J-gene trimming. The HLA-A and HLA-B alleles of most subjects were reportedly predicted accurately from TCR beta sequences.

This TCR was sampled from a man in his fifties in good health and CMV-seronegative. Sample: PBMCs. This chain joins TRBV12-5 and TRBJ1-5, with 9 bases that match TRBD1. This chain's CDR3 is CASGLGTGGNQPQHF. The CDR3 DNA follows: TGTGCTAGTGGTTTGGGGACAGGGGGCAATCAGCCCCAGCATTTT.